These 26 T cell receptor beta chains share one sample of origin, sequenced in a study of blood T cell repertoires in COVID-19. Clones were sequenced by immunoSEQ multiplex PCR, and TCRdb holds only the in-frame ones, with some missing. The sample has about 250,000 clones; about 90% are singletons. What was sequenced was peripheral blood. The receptors derive from a young man with active or convalescent COVID-19.

The V call is TRBV24-1, the J call TRBJ1-2; unclear D gene. Germline-derived CDR1 and CDR2 are KGHDR and SFDVKD. The CDR3 runs 10 residues. With 6 bases removed from V and 4 bases from J, the gap between germline ends came to 2 bases. DNA for the CDR3: TGTGCCACCAGTCTCTATGGCTACACCTTC. Its translation: CATSLYGYTF.

This clone has only a few counts. The rearrangement uses TRBV6-6 and TRBJ1-4; 7 nucleotides line up with TRBD1. The CDR3 runs 19 residues. The ends lost 6 bases at V and 3 bases at J; junction bases unmatched: 19. The germline V gene encodes CDR1 MNHNY and CDR2 SVGAGI (reference sequence). This CDR3 is CASRRPGQLGRYSNEKLFF. DNA of the CDR3: TGTGCCAGCAGACGACCGGGACAGTTAGGGCGATATTCTAATGAAAAACTGTTTTTT.

This sequence joins TRBV7-2 and TRBJ2-1; the match to TRBD2 covers 8 bases. The CDR3 runs to 15 residues. V was clipped by 5 bases and J by 0 bases; unmatched bases: 3. The germline V gene encodes CDR1 SGHTA and CDR2 FQGNSA. The CDR3 is CASSRLAGSYNEQFF. The CDR3 DNA sequence: TGTGCCAGCAGCCGCCTAGCGGGCTCCTACAATGAGCAGTTCTTC.

The CDR3 nucleotides are TGTGCCAGCAGCAGAACAGGGGGCGCGGACACCATATATTTT. Translated: CASSRTGGADTIYF. The chain uses TRBV6-5 and TRBJ1-3; 9 bases line up with TRBD1. Germline V gene data show CDR1 as MNHEY and CDR2 as SVGAGI. There are 14 residues in the CDR3. V trimming: 6 bases; J trimming: 8 bases; junction bases outside the gene matches: 8.

This rearrangement joins TRBV9 to TRBJ2-7; D ambiguous. Germline assignment: CDR1 SGDLS and CDR2 YYNGEE. The CDR3 runs 13 residues. Trimming pared 0 bases from V and 5 bases from J, leaving 9 bases between. The CDR3 loop is CASSVAPHDEQYF. The DNA for the CDR3 is TGTGCCAGCAGCGTAGCTCCACACGACGAGCAGTACTTC.

The chain couples TRBV19 to TRBJ2-5, with 8 nucleotides matching TRBD2. V was pared by 1 base and J by 0 bases, with 1 base of the junction left unmatched. Germline-derived CDR1 and CDR2 are LNHDA and SQIVND (reference sequence). The CDR3 totals 15 residues. The CDR3 region has the DNA TGTGCCAGTAGTATAGCGGGGGGGTACCAAGAGACCCAGTACTTC. Its translation: CASSIAGGYQETQYF. Using reference TRBV19 and TRBJ2-5 for the parts outside the CDR3, the full variable domain is DGGITQSPKYLFRKEGQNVTLSCEQNLNHDAMYWYRQDPGQGLRLIYYSQIVNDFQKGDIAEGYSVSREKKESFPLTVTSAQKNPTAFYLCASSIAGGYQETQYFGPGTRLLVL.

The chain links TRBV6-5 to TRBJ1-3; TRBD1 matches at 7 bases. The trim removed 6 bases at V and 0 bases at J, leaving 5 bases unmatched. The CDR3 spans 15 residues. Germline V lookup: CDR1 MNHEY, CDR2 SVGAGI. The CDR3 sequence is CASRPTGTSGNTIYF. The CDR3 DNA sequence: TGTGCCAGCAGACCGACAGGGACCTCTGGAAACACCATATATTTT.

Only a few counts were recorded for this clone. V and J are TRBV19 and TRBJ1-2; 7 nucleotides agree with TRBD1. This CDR3 contains 13 residues. CDR1 LNHDA and CDR2 SQIVND come from the germline V gene (reference sequence). The V gene end was trimmed by 5 bases and the J gene end by 2 bases; junction bases not matched to a gene: 2. DNA of the CDR3: TGTGCCAGTAGTTGGGGACAGAACTATGGCTACACCTTC. Its protein product is CASSWGQNYGYTF. Together with reference TRBV19 and TRBJ1-2, the CDR3 gives the full variable domain: DGGITQSPKYLFRKEGQNVTLSCEQNLNHDAMYWYRQDPGQGLRLIYYSQIVNDFQKGDIAEGYSVSREKKESFPLTVTSAQKNPTAFYLCASSWGQNYGYTFGSGTRLTVV.

The rearrangement uses TRBV27 and TRBJ2-7; D possibly corresponds to TRBD2 (5 bases). The CDR3 length is 14 residues. The germline CDR1 and CDR2 sequences are MNHEY and SMNVEV (reference sequence). Trimming shortened V by 5 bases and J by 3 bases, and 14 bases separated the two germline ends. CDR3 sequence reads: CASSPSGSVYEQYF. The CDR3 DNA is TGTGCCAGCAGTCCTTCTGGGAGCGTCTACGAGCAGTACTTC.

V and J are TRBV5-4 and TRBJ1-1, with D tentatively TRBD1 (6 bases). The CDR3 has 13 amino acids. Looked up from germline, CDR1 is SGHNT and CDR2 is YYREEE (reference sequence). V lost 5 bases, J lost 4 bases, and 12 bases lay in between. CDR3 DNA: TGTGCCAGCAGTGACAGGATGGGCACTGAAGCTTTCTTT. Its protein is CASSDRMGTEAFF.

The chain recombines TRBV7-2 with TRBJ2-6; the D gene is possibly TRBD1 (6 bases). Looked up from germline, CDR1 is SGHTA and CDR2 is FQGNSA. V lost 2 bases, J lost 0 bases, and 8 bases lay in between. The CDR3 is 16 residues long. In nucleotides, the CDR3 is TGTGCCAGCAGCTTAAGGGGGACCTCTGGGGCCAACGTCCTGACTTTC. Residues: CASSLRGTSGANVLTF.

V usage is TRBV9 and J usage is TRBJ1-1, with a possible D match to TRBD1 (6 bases). The CDR3 runs to 14 residues. Germline V gives CDR1 SGDLS, CDR2 YYNGEE. Deletions cut 0 bases from V and 8 bases from J, with 14 bases between. The CDR3 reads CASSVGTEAVEAFF. CDR3 DNA sequence: TGTGCCAGCAGCGTAGGGACAGAGGCCGTCGAAGCTTTCTTT. Full variable domain (outside the CDR3, taken from reference TRBV9 and TRBJ1-1): DSGVTQTPKHLITATGQRVTLRCSPRSGDLSVYWYQQSLDQGLQFLIQYYNGEERAKGNILERFSAQQFPDLHSELNLSSLELGDSALYFCASSVGTEAVEAFFGQGTRLTVV.

This rearrangement joins TRBV5-1 to TRBJ2-1; 13 nucleotides line up with TRBD2. The CDR3 is made up of 17 amino acids. The germline V gene encodes CDR1 SGHRS and CDR2 YFSETQ. Trimming cost V 3 bases and J 1 base; bases outside gene matches: 4. The CDR3 DNA sequence: TGCGCCAGCAGCTGGAAACTAGCGGGAGGGTCCTACAATGAGCAGTTCTTC. The encoded protein is CASSWKLAGGSYNEQFF.

CDR3 sequence reads: CASSGPGQGTYGYTF. The DNA for the CDR3 is TGTGCCAGCAGCGGACCGGGACAGGGGACCTATGGCTACACCTTC. The chain couples TRBV5-4 to TRBJ1-2, with 10 bases that match TRBD1. V shed 4 bases and J 4 bases; nucleotides not matched to a gene: 7. CDR3 length equals 15 residues. Germline V gene lookup returns CDR1 SGHNT and CDR2 YYREEE (reference sequence).

This chain connects TRBV19 to TRBJ1-5; 9 nucleotides align to TRBD1. Germline CDR1 is LNHDA and CDR2 is SQIVND (reference sequence). V shed 7 bases and J 6 bases; nucleotides not matched to a gene: 13. The CDR3 has 16 amino acids. CDR3 bases: TGTGCCAGTAACACAGGGGGCGAGGAGGCGGGTCAGCCCCAGCATTTT. It is translated as CASNTGGEEAGQPQHF.

V and J are TRBV5-6 and TRBJ2-2; no clear D gene. With 0 bases removed from V and 0 bases from J, the gap between germline ends came to 6 bases. The CDR3 spans 15 residues. Per the germline V gene, CDR1 is SGHDT and CDR2 is YYEEEE. CDR3 sequence: CASSLEVANTGELFF. The CDR3 DNA follows: TGTGCCAGCAGCTTGGAAGTAGCGAACACCGGGGAGCTGTTTTTT.

The chain has TRBV9 and TRBJ2-7; D unclear. Trimming shortened V by 3 bases and J by 5 bases, and 15 bases separated the two germline ends. The CDR3 spans 14 residues. Germline lookup yields CDR1 SGDLS and CDR2 YYNGEE. The CDR3 sequence is CASSGRHGGHEQYF. Here the CDR3 DNA reads TGTGCCAGCAGCGGGCGGCACGGCGGCCACGAGCAGTACTTC.

The J gene is TRBJ2-1, the V gene TRBV11-3; 7 bases map to TRBD2. This CDR3 has 16 amino acids. V shed 3 bases and J 1 base; nucleotides not matched to a gene: 6. In germline, CDR1 is SGHNT, CDR2 YENEEA. CDR3 loop: CASSLGGLVSYNEQFF. DNA for the CDR3: TGTGCCAGCAGCTTGGGAGGGTTAGTGTCCTACAATGAGCAGTTCTTC.

The chain carries TRBV30 and TRBJ1-2, with 7 positions matching TRBD1. V dropped 8 bases and J dropped 4; count of bases not matched to a gene: 7. The CDR3 length is 12 residues. Germline loops: CDR1 GTSNPN, CDR2 SVGIG (reference sequence). The chain's CDR3 is CAGNKGAYGYTF. The CDR3 region has the DNA TGTGCCGGGAATAAGGGGGCCTATGGCTACACCTTC.

This rearrangement joins TRBV19 to TRBJ1-3, with unresolved D. The V end was cut by 3 bases, the J end by 0 bases, with 9 bases between. Germline V CDR1 and CDR2: LNHDA, SQIVND (reference sequence). The CDR3 has 15 residues. The CDR3 loop is CASSIGLNSGNTIYF. DNA of the CDR3: TGTGCCAGTAGTATCGGTCTGAACTCTGGAAACACCATATATTTT.

V gene TRBV15 combines with J gene TRBJ2-1; 8 bases agree with TRBD2. Germline CDR1 reads LNHNV; CDR2 reads YYDKDF (reference sequence). Trimming cost V 5 bases and J 4 bases; bases outside gene matches: 10. The CDR3 length is 16 residues. The CDR3 is CATSGSRGVRYNEQFF. CDR3 bases: TGTGCCACCAGCGGCTCGCGGGGGGTTAGGTACAATGAGCAGTTCTTC.

V is TRBV25-1 and J is TRBJ1-6, with 9 positions matching TRBD1. V was clipped by 4 bases and J by 8 bases; unmatched bases: 6. CDR3 size: 15 residues. Germline V gives CDR1 MGHDK, CDR2 SYGVNS. The CDR3 DNA reads TGTGCCAGCAGTGCCGGGACAGGGAGGGATTCACCCCTCCACTTT. Translating it yields CASSAGTGRDSPLHF.

The V call is TRBV19, the J call TRBJ1-1; TRBD1 might be the D (6 bases). Germline V gives CDR1 LNHDA, CDR2 SQIVND (reference sequence). Trimming stripped 7 bases from V and 2 bases from J, with 20 bases between. The CDR3 runs to 16 residues. The CDR3 is CASTMTGSAQNTEAFF. CDR3 nucleotides: TGTGCCAGTACCATGACAGGATCAGCCCAAAACACTGAAGCTTTCTTT.

This chain joins TRBV15 and TRBJ2-3, with TRBD2 identical over 13 bases. There are 16 residues in the CDR3. V lost 5 bases and J lost 6; bases outside the gene matches: 8. Germline CDR1 reads LNHNV; CDR2 reads YYDKDF (reference sequence). In DNA, the CDR3 is TGTGCCACCAGCGGACGGACTAGCGGGGGTCCGGATACGCAGTATTTT. It specifies CATSGRTSGGPDTQYF. Filled out from reference TRBV15 and TRBJ2-3, the complete variable domain reads DAMVIQNPRYQVTQFGKPVTLSCSQTLNHNVMYWYQQKSSQAPKLLFHYYDKDFNNEADTPDNFQSRRPNTSFCFLDIRSPGLGDTAMYLCATSGRTSGGPDTQYFGPGTRLTVL.

The chain combines TRBV15 with TRBJ1-2, with 10 bases lining up with TRBD1. This CDR3 is 16 amino acids long. Looked up from germline, CDR1 is LNHNV and CDR2 is YYDKDF (reference sequence). The trim removed 5 bases at V and 7 bases at J, leaving 13 bases unmatched. The CDR3, as DNA: TGTGCCACCAGCCCCACCGAAACGACAGGGGGCGTTGGCTACACCTTC. Translated: CATSPTETTGGVGYTF.

The CDR3 is CASSLTGGPGNEQFF. DNA for the CDR3: TGCGCCAGCAGCTTGACAGGTGGGCCGGGTAATGAGCAGTTCTTC. The chain is built from TRBV5-1 and TRBJ2-1; weak D call: TRBD1 (5 bases). The CDR3 contains 15 residues. The germline CDR1 and CDR2 sequences are SGHRS and YFSETQ. The germline V and J ends were trimmed by 1 base and 7 bases, with 15 bases remaining between them.